One sample yielded the 7 T cell receptor beta chains listed below, sequenced in a study of T cell repertoires in cytomegalovirus infection. A single record per CDR3 protein comes from TCRdb applying MiXCR to the reads. The data show 600,000 to 800,000 distinct CDR3 sequences, less than 25% seen once. Sample: CD8+ T cells from PBMCs. The receptors derive from a human donor in good health (CMV status not recorded). Some clones in this sample may be carry-over from other donors' samples.

The chain uses TRBV5-1 and TRBJ2-7; D uncertain. Trimming removed 4 bases from V and 3 bases from J, with 23 bases in between. CDR3 length equals 17 residues. Germline values: CDR1 SGHRS, CDR2 YFSETQ. CDR3 amino acids: CASSAMISISGDYEQYF. The CDR3 bases are TGCGCCAGCAGCGCGATGATAAGCATATCCGGAGACTACGAGCAGTACTTC. The complete variable domain, with remaining parts taken from reference TRBV5-1 and TRBJ2-7, reads KAGVTQTPRYLIKTRGQQVTLSCSPISGHRSVSWYQQTPGQGLQFLFEYFSETQRNKGNFPGRFSGRQFSNSRSEMNVSTLELGDSALYLCASSAMISISGDYEQYFGPGTRLTVT.

The chain is built from TRBV29-1 and TRBJ1-1; TRBD1 aligns across 7 bases. The CDR3 spans 13 residues. Germline assignment: CDR1 SQVTM and CDR2 ANQGSEA. Germline trimming cut 1 base from V and 7 bases from J; bases unmatched to any gene: 6. The CDR3 nucleotides read TGCAGCGTTGAAGCCTTTCAGGGGGGTGAAGCTTTCTTT. Translation: CSVEAFQGGEAFF.

V gene TRBV4-3 combines with J gene TRBJ2-1; the D gene is possibly TRBD2 (5 bases). V was cut by 5 bases and J by 4 bases, with 18 bases left in between. The germline V gene encodes CDR1 LGHNA and CDR2 YSLEER. This CDR3 contains 16 residues. This CDR3 reads CASSMSPGRVYNEQFF. CDR3 DNA sequence: TGCGCCAGCAGCATGTCCCCTGGGCGGGTATACAATGAGCAGTTCTTC.

This clonotype was counted a few times. The chain links TRBV6-2 or TRBV6-3 to TRBJ2-7; 7 bases align to TRBD2. Germline CDR1 MNHEY, CDR2 SVGEGT. This CDR3 spans 15 amino acids. Losses at the gene ends were 7 bases for V and 5 bases for J; bases not matched to a gene: 14. This CDR3 is CASTLLPGGWDEQYV. The CDR3 DNA follows: TGTGCCAGCACCCTACTCCCGGGGGGATGGGACGAGCAGTACGTC.

The chain is built from TRBV3-1 and TRBJ2-5; tentatively, D is TRBD1 (6 bases). The germline CDR1 and CDR2 sequences are LGHDT and YNNKEL (reference sequence). V gave up 3 bases and J gave up 2 bases, with 16 bases separating them. The CDR3 is made up of 16 amino acids. The CDR3 is CASSHQIQGWQETQYF. CDR3 coding DNA: TGTGCCAGCAGCCACCAAATACAGGGTTGGCAAGAGACCCAGTACTTC.

This clonotype was counted many times. V is TRBV7-8 and J is TRBJ1-2; a possible D gene is TRBD1 (5 bases). Germline loops: CDR1 SGHVS, CDR2 FQNEAQ. V shed 8 bases and J shed 2 bases, with 15 bases lying between them. The CDR3 runs 14 residues. DNA for the CDR3: TGTGCCAGCTCTATAGCTGGGGGGAACTATGGCTACACCTTC. It is translated as CASSIAGGNYGYTF.

The sample holds many counts of this clonotype. The genes are TRBV28 and TRBJ1-1; a weak D match, TRBD1 (5 bases). V lost 3 bases, J lost 11 bases, and 13 bases lay in between. The CDR3 runs 12 residues. Per the germline V gene, CDR1 is MDHEN and CDR2 is SYDVKM. The CDR3 spells CASSLGSPGAFF. In DNA, the CDR3 is TGTGCCAGCAGTTTGGGAAGTCCAGGGGCTTTCTTT.